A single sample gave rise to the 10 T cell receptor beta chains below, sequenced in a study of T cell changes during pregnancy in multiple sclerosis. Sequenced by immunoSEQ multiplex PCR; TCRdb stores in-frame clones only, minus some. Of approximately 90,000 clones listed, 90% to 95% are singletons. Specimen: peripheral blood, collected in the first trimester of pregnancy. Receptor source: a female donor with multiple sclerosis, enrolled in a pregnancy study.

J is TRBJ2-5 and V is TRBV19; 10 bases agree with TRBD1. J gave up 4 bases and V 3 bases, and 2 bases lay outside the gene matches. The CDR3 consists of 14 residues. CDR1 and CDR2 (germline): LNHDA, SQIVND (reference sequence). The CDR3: CASSMTGGLETQYF. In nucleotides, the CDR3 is TGTGCCAGTAGTATGACAGGGGGCCTAGAGACCCAGTACTTC. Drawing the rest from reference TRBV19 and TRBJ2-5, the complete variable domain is DGGITQSPKYLFRKEGQNVTLSCEQNLNHDAMYWYRQDPGQGLRLIYYSQIVNDFQKGDIAEGYSVSREKKESFPLTVTSAQKNPTAFYLCASSMTGGLETQYFGPGTRLLVL.

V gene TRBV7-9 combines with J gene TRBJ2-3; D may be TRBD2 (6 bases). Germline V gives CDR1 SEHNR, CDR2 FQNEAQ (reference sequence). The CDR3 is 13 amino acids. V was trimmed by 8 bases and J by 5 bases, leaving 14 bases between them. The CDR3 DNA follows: TGTGCCAGCGGTCCGGGAGCTGTAGATACGCAGTATTTT. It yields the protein CASGPGAVDTQYF.

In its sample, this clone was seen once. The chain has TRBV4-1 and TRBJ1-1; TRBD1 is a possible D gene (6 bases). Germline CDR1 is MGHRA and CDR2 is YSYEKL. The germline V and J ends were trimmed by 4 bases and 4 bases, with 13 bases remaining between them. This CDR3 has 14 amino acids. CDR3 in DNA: TGCGCCAGCAGCCGAGACAGAGGGGGCACTGAAGCTTTCTTT. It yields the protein CASSRDRGGTEAFF.

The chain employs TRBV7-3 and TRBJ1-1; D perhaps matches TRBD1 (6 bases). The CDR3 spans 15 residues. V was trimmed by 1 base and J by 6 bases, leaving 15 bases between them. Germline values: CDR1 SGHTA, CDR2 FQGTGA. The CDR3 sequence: CASSLNSQGYAEAFF. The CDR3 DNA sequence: TGTGCCAGCAGCTTAAACTCACAGGGTTACGCTGAAGCTTTCTTT. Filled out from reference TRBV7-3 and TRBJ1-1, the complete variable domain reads GAGVSQTPSNKVTEKGKYVELRCDPISGHTALYWYRQSLGQGPEFLIYFQGTGAADDSGLPNDRFFAVRPEGSVSTLKIQRTERGDSAVYLCASSLNSQGYAEAFFGQGTRLTVV.

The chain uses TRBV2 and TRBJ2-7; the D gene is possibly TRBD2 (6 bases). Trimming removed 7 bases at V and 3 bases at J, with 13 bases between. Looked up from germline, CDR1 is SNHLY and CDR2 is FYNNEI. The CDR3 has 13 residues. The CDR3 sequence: CASTQLAFYEQYF. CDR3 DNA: TGTGCCAGCACCCAGCTAGCGTTCTACGAGCAGTACTTC.

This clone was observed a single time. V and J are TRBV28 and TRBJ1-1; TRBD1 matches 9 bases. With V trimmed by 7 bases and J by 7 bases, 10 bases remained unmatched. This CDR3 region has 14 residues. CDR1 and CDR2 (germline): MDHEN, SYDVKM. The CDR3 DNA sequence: TGTGCCAGCACCGCCGGGACAGGGCGTTTTGAAGCTTTCTTT. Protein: CASTAGTGRFEAFF.

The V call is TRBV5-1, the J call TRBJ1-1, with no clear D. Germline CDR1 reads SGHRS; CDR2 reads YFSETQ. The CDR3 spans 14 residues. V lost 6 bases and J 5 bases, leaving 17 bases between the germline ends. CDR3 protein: CASTSFQETTEAFF. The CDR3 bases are TGCGCCAGCACTAGCTTCCAGGAGACAACTGAAGCTTTCTTT.

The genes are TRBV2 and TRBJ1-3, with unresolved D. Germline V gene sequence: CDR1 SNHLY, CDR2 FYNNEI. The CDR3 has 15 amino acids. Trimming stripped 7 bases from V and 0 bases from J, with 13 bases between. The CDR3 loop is CASKPQLSSGNTIYF. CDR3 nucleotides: TGTGCCAGCAAGCCCCAACTGAGCTCTGGAAACACCATATATTTT.

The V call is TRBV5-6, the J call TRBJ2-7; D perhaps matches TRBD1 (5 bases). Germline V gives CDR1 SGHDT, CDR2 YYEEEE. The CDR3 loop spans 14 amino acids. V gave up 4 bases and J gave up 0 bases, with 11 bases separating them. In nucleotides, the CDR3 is TGTGCCAGCAGCCTGGACAAAAGCTCCTACGAGCAGTACTTC. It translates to CASSLDKSSYEQYF.

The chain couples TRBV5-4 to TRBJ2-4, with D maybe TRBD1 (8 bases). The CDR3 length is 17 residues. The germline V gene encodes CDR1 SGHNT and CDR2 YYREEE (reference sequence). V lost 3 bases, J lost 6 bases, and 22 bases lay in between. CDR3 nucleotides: TGTGCCAGCAGCTGGGGGCCCAGCGGGACAGGCGGAAACATTCAGTACTTC. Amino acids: CASSWGPSGTGGNIQYF.